These 32 T cell receptor beta chains were all obtained from the same sample, sequenced in a study of CXCR3-negative and CXCR3-positive naive CD8 T cells. UMI-labeled 5' RACE TRB cDNA libraries were prepared from the cells. TCRdb re-called the 5' RACE reads, yielding one record per CDR3 amino acid sequence without DNA. The repertoire table contains more than 100,000 distinct CDR3 sequences. Study-level results: CXCR3-positive naive cells had TRB CDR3s that were more hydrophobic than CXCR3-negative naive cells had.

Their specific antigens are unknown. Sequenced sample: naive CXCR3+ CD8+ T cells from blood. Subset: CD45RO-CCR7+CD27+CD95- naive CD8+ T cells expressing CXCR3 (TNR3+). The source of these receptors is a human donor in good health. Some clones in this sample may be carry-over from other donors' samples.

The J gene is TRBJ2-7, the V gene TRBV20-1. CDR1 is DFQATT and CDR2 is SNEGSKA in the germline V gene (reference sequence). The CDR3 is made up of 14 amino acids. This CDR3 reads CSARSQASTYEQYF.

The CDR3 reads CASSYPGTGYEQYF. The chain is built from TRBV6-6 and TRBJ2-7; the TRBD1 assignment by TCRdb is unverifiable without DNA. From germline, CDR1 is MNHNY and CDR2 SVGAGI (reference sequence). This CDR3 is built from 14 residues.

V and J are TRBV21-1 and TRBJ1-4; TCRdb's D gene call, TRBD1, goes unchecked for lack of DNA. TRBV21-1 is recorded as a pseudogene. The CDR3 is made up of 16 amino acids. The CDR3 loop is CASSIRRQALNEKLFF.

The V gene is TRBV2, the J gene TRBJ1-1. Germline CDR1 reads SNHLY; CDR2 reads FYNNEI. The CDR3 covers 14 residues. This CDR3 is CASSVGRMNTEAFF.

The gene calls are TRBV6-6 and TRBJ2-7; TCRdb selects TRBD1, and the lack of DNA leaves this call unchecked. CDR1 and CDR2 from the germline V gene are MNHNY and SVGAGI (reference sequence). CDR3 length: 15 amino acids. This CDR3 is CASRTPGTGSLEQYF.

The chain links TRBV24-1 to TRBJ2-1; TCRdb picks TRBD2, but there is no DNA to check that call. This CDR3 comprises 14 residues. The V gene's germline CDR1 is KGHDR and CDR2 SFDVKD. The chain's CDR3 is CATIRDSEYNEQFF.

V gene TRBV29-1 combines with J gene TRBJ1-1; TCRdb reports TRBD1, a call that lacks DNA to check it against. CDR1 and CDR2 from the germline V gene are SQVTM and ANQGSEA. This CDR3 comprises 11 residues. The CDR3 loop is CSVEDRGAAFF.

V usage is TRBV20-1 and J usage is TRBJ2-7; the D call from TCRdb, TRBD1, cannot be confirmed without DNA. The CDR3 totals 13 residues. The germline gives CDR1 DFQATT, CDR2 SNEGSKA (reference sequence). The CDR3 protein is CSAKGTDSYDQYF.

The chain recombines TRBV5-1 with TRBJ2-1. Germline CDR1 reads SGHRS; CDR2 reads YFSETQ. The length of the CDR3 is 13 residues. CDR3: CASSLGRSTEQFF. The variable domain in full, completed from reference TRBV5-1 and TRBJ2-1, reads KAGVTQTPRYLIKTRGQQVTLSCSPISGHRSVSWYQQTPGQGLQFLFEYFSETQRNKGNFPGRFSGRQFSNSRSEMNVSTLELGDSALYLCASSLGRSTEQFFGPGTRLTVL.

The chain carries TRBV5-5 and TRBJ2-2; TCRdb names TRBD2, which stays unverified in the absence of DNA. The CDR3 totals 16 residues. Germline CDR1 reads SGHKS; CDR2 reads YYEKEE (reference sequence). This CDR3 reads CASSLALAGDTGELFF.

The rearrangement joins TRBV20-1 to TRBJ2-7; absent DNA, TCRdb's TRBD2 call cannot be checked. The germline V gene has CDR1 DFQATT and CDR2 SNEGSKA (reference sequence). The CDR3 covers 16 residues. CDR3: CSARDLKLAGEVEQYF.

The chain has TRBV24-1 and TRBJ2-1. Germline CDR1 reads KGHDR; CDR2 reads SFDVKD. The CDR3 extends over 12 amino acids. CDR3 region: CATSDVPNEQFF.

This sequence joins TRBV7-9 and TRBJ2-7. The CDR3 extends over 17 amino acids. Germline CDR1 SEHNR, CDR2 FQNEAQ (reference sequence). CDR3 region: CASSSTRVNHGSYEQYF.

The gene calls are TRBV13 and TRBJ2-2; the D call of TRBD2 rests on TCRdb alone, since no DNA is present to check it. The CDR3 extends over 17 amino acids. The germline V gene encodes CDR1 PRHDT and CDR2 FYEKMQ (reference sequence). CDR3 residues: CASSQHSRWAGGGELFF.

The chain has TRBV4-2 and TRBJ1-1; TCRdb designates TRBD1, a call that cannot be tested without DNA. The CDR3 has 14 residues. Germline V gene lookup returns CDR1 LGHNA and CDR2 YNFKEQ. The CDR3 protein is CASSQGQGDTEAFF.

V usage is TRBV2 and J usage is TRBJ2-2; TCRdb's D call, TRBD2, is unchecked because there is no DNA. Germline assignment: CDR1 SNHLY and CDR2 FYNNEI. This CDR3 is 14 amino acids long. Here the CDR3 reads CASLGGVGTGELFF.

The chain carries TRBV9 and TRBJ2-1; TCRdb gives TRBD2 as the D gene, but with no DNA this cannot be confirmed. The V gene's germline CDR1 is SGDLS and CDR2 YYNGEE. CDR3 length: 16 amino acids. CDR3 sequence reads: CASSPSSGATYNEQFF.

CDR3 sequence: CASSFKYTDEQFF. The chain has TRBV28 and TRBJ2-1. This CDR3 comprises 13 residues. Germline CDR1 is MDHEN and CDR2 is SYDVKM.

J is TRBJ2-7 and V is TRBV5-6; lacking DNA, the TRBD2 call made by TCRdb goes unchecked. CDR3 length: 15 residues. Germline CDR1 is SGHDT and CDR2 is YYEEEE. The CDR3 sequence is CASSLGTLLSYEQYF.

The CDR3 sequence: CATQGTYTGELFF. J is TRBJ2-2 and V is TRBV25-1; the D call from TCRdb, TRBD1, cannot be confirmed without DNA. The CDR3 contains 13 residues. Germline loops: CDR1 MGHDK, CDR2 SYGVNS.

This CDR3 is CASSPSGLAPTYEQYF. The rearrangement uses TRBV28 and TRBJ2-7; as DNA is missing, the TRBD2 call by TCRdb cannot be tested. Germline CDR1 and CDR2: MDHEN and SYDVKM. This CDR3 region has 16 residues. Full variable domain (remainder filled in from reference TRBV28 and TRBJ2-7): DVKVTQSSRYLVKRTGEKVFLECVQDMDHENMFWYRQDPGLGLRLIYFSYDVKMKEKGDIPEGYSVSREKKERFSLILESASTNQTSMYLCASSPSGLAPTYEQYFGPGTRLTVT.

This chain joins TRBV23-1 and TRBJ2-7; TCRdb lists TRBD1, though no DNA is available to test this call. TRBV23-1 counts as an open reading frame of uncertain function. The CDR3 totals 15 residues. This chain's CDR3 is CASSQSHDRASKQYF.

This chain connects TRBV27 to TRBJ2-2; TCRdb's assignment of TRBD2 cannot be checked, as there is no DNA. The CDR3 spans 16 residues. Per the germline V gene, CDR1 is MNHEY and CDR2 is SMNVEV (reference sequence). The CDR3 spells CASSYGGLASTGELFF.

V usage is TRBV18 and J usage is TRBJ2-7; the TRBD1 assignment by TCRdb is unverifiable without DNA. The CDR3 is 15 residues long. Germline loops: CDR1 KGHSH, CDR2 LQKENI. The CDR3 sequence is CASFPSGGRIYEQYF.

The rearrangement joins TRBV11-1 to TRBJ2-5; no DNA is available, so the TRBD1 call from TCRdb remains unchecked. The CDR3 runs 15 residues. Germline V CDR1 and CDR2: SGHAT, FQDESV (reference sequence). The CDR3 is CASNLSPRGGETQYF.

The chain combines TRBV29-1 with TRBJ2-3; TCRdb's D gene call, TRBD1, goes unchecked for lack of DNA. Per germline, CDR1 SQVTM and CDR2 ANQGSEA. This CDR3 has 15 amino acids. CDR3 sequence reads: CSVRGTPNNTDTQYF.

V is TRBV5-1 and J is TRBJ2-1; TCRdb names TRBD2, which stays unverified in the absence of DNA. The germline V gene has CDR1 SGHRS and CDR2 YFSETQ. This CDR3 has 15 residues. The CDR3 loop is CASSLLAGGIDEKFF.

The chain is built from TRBV2 and TRBJ1-4; with no DNA, the TCRdb D assignment of TRBD1 cannot be verified. CDR3 length: 14 amino acids. Germline assignment: CDR1 SNHLY and CDR2 FYNNEI. CDR3 loop: CASRAGGADEKLFF.

The chain carries TRBV28 and TRBJ2-5; the TCRdb call, TRBD2, lacks DNA for checking. This CDR3 is built from 19 residues. CDR1 is MDHEN and CDR2 is SYDVKM in the germline V gene. The CDR3 sequence: CASSLIPRRGGHEAKTQYF.

V usage is TRBV7-9 and J usage is TRBJ2-7; TCRdb reports TRBD2, a call that lacks DNA to check it against. Germline V gene lookup returns CDR1 SEHNR and CDR2 FQNEAQ (reference sequence). The CDR3 has 15 amino acids. The CDR3 is CASSLASGPSYEQYF.

The chain combines TRBV6-6 with TRBJ1-1. The CDR3 consists of 14 residues. Per germline, CDR1 MNHNY and CDR2 SVGAGI (reference sequence). The CDR3 loop reads CASSYSRAEGMAFF.

CDR3 residues: CASSKRTSLRNEQYF. The chain carries TRBV21-1 and TRBJ2-7; TCRdb picks TRBD2, but there is no DNA to check that call. TRBV21-1 is flagged as a pseudogene. The CDR3 is 15 amino acids.